This TCR beta chain was recorded in a study of T cell clones after liver transplantation. Study-wide context: Three of eight recipients were HCV-positive; others had non-autoimmune, non-viral indications. Until 12-24 months post-transplant, subjects got standard immunosuppression and no induction.

Germline loops: CDR1 SGHTA, CDR2 FQGNSA. V was pared by 0 bases and J by 4 bases, with 0 bases of the junction left unmatched. This CDR3 comprises 14 residues. The table came from immunoSEQ multiplex PCR; TCRdb's copy has only in-frame clones and leaves some out. The data show about 16,000 clones, 75% to 90% seen once. The sample was CD8+ T cells from blood, taken around 42 months after liver transplant. The source is a human patient who received a liver transplant. Part of the T cell pool may stem from the graft donor. The chain combines TRBV7-2 with TRBJ2-1; 7 nucleotides agree with TRBD2. CDR3 bases: TGTGCCAGCAGCTTAGCGCGGGAGTACAATGAGCAGTTCTTC. This codes for CASSLAREYNEQFF.